These 13 T cell receptor beta chains were sequenced from one sample in a study of T-cell memory formation after mild COVID-19 (dated by TCRdb to the early 2020s). The library was generated by 5' RACE. Sequencer: Illumina NovaSeq 6000. TCRdb handled the public reads itself, with Q25 trimming in fastp and clone calling in MiXCR, and kept productive beta chains. Here each entry gathers all rows of one CDR3 protein and keeps the most common genes and DNA. The sample records roughly 600,000 distinct CDR3 sequences, around 17% of which are singletons. More than 10% of the sample is held by the ten biggest clonotypes. The sequenced material came from PBMCs or a T cell subset sorted from them (not recorded which). The receptors stem from an adult woman who had mild COVID-19 (a few samples of this study predate the infection). The sample titles of this study are shuffled in the database, so cell type and time point are left out; the donor was told from shared clones.

This chain uses TRBV7-2 with TRBJ2-3, with D possibly being TRBD2 (6 bases). The V gene's germline CDR1 is SGHTA and CDR2 FQGNSA. This CDR3 contains 15 residues. The V gene lost 2 bases and the J gene lost 2 bases, with 11 bases spanning the gap. CDR3: CASSLRLVPTDTQYF. The CDR3 bases are TGTGCCAGCAGCTTAAGACTAGTCCCCACAGATACGCAGTATTTT.

The V call is TRBV19, the J call TRBJ1-1, with D unresolved. The CDR3 runs to 14 residues. Trimming removed 6 bases at V and 4 bases at J, with 15 bases between. Germline CDR1 LNHDA, CDR2 SQIVND (reference sequence). In DNA, the CDR3 is TGTGCCAGTAGGGCGAGGACGGAAGGCACTGAAGCTTTCTTT. Translated: CASRARTEGTEAFF.

This clonotype was picked up a small number of times. V gene TRBV6-5 combines with J gene TRBJ2-2, with D possibly being TRBD1 (6 bases). The CDR3 is 15 residues long. Germline V gene data show CDR1 as MNHEY and CDR2 as SVGAGI. The V gene lost 0 bases and the J gene lost 7 bases, with 12 bases spanning the gap. CDR3 sequence (DNA): TGTGCCAGCAGTTACTCGTGGGGGCGAAGCGGGGAGCTGTTTTTT. Residues: CASSYSWGRSGELFF.

The chain couples TRBV7-9 to TRBJ1-2; D unclear. Germline loops: CDR1 SEHNR, CDR2 FQNEAQ (reference sequence). Trimming removed 8 bases from V and 4 bases from J, with 14 bases in between. This CDR3 is 13 amino acids long. CDR3 DNA sequence: TGTGCCAGCGACGGGCGGCCCTCCTATGGCTACACCTTC. Translating it yields CASDGRPSYGYTF.

This clonotype was seen more than once but under ten times. V and J are TRBV6-1 and TRBJ1-6, with a tentative D call TRBD1 (5 bases). CDR1 and CDR2 (germline): MNHNS, SASEGT. V dropped 5 bases and J dropped 0 bases, with 11 bases sitting between them. The CDR3 has 16 residues. The CDR3 loop is CASSIAGSSYNSPLHF. The CDR3, as DNA: TGTGCCAGCAGTATCGCAGGGAGCTCCTATAATTCACCCCTCCACTTT.

This clonotype was counted between two and nine times. The chain uses TRBV6-5 and TRBJ1-6, with D unclear. The CDR3 consists of 16 residues. The germline V gene encodes CDR1 MNHEY and CDR2 SVGAGI. V lost 2 bases to trimming and J lost 4 bases, with 12 bases between them. The CDR3 sequence is CASSYHTDGYNSPLHF. In DNA form, the CDR3 reads TGTGCCAGCAGTTACCACACCGACGGATATAATTCACCCCTCCACTTT.

This clonotype appeared a few times. The chain combines TRBV12-3 or TRBV12-4 with TRBJ2-1; 10 nucleotides line up with TRBD2. The CDR3 is 16 amino acids. The junction had 7 bases not matched to a gene; V was cut back by 4 bases and J by 4 bases. CDR3 DNA sequence: TGTGCCAGCAGTTCAGCCGGGACTAGCGTTTACAATGAGCAGTTCTTC. Translation gives CASSSAGTSVYNEQFF.

V and J are TRBV18 and TRBJ2-3; D is perhaps TRBD1 or TRBD2 (5 bases each). This CDR3 comprises 15 residues. V was trimmed by 0 bases and J by 1 base, leaving 8 bases between them. Germline assignment: CDR1 KGHSH and CDR2 LQKENI. The CDR3 protein is CASSPPGTRTDTQYF. Written as DNA, the CDR3 is TGTGCCAGCTCACCACCGGGGACCCGCACAGATACGCAGTATTTT. Looking up the rest from reference TRBV18 and TRBJ2-3 gives the full variable domain: NAGVMQNPRHLVRRRGQEARLRCSPMKGHSHVYWYRQLPEEGLKFMVYLQKENIIDESGMPKERFSAEFPKEGPSILRIQQVVRGDSAAYFCASSPPGTRTDTQYFGPGTRLTVL.

The genes are TRBV30 and TRBJ2-3; TRBD1 matches at 12 bases. With 3 bases clipped from V and 6 bases from J, the junction kept 4 bases outside the gene matches. Germline V gene data show CDR1 as GTSNPN and CDR2 as SVGIG (reference sequence). CDR3 length equals 14 residues. The CDR3 here is CAWRGTGGMDTQYF. The CDR3 DNA reads TGTGCCTGGAGGGGGACAGGGGGCATGGATACGCAGTATTTT.

This clonotype has a handful of counts. This chain uses TRBV19 with TRBJ2-7; D remains ambiguous. The V gene lost 0 bases and the J gene lost 5 bases, with 11 bases spanning the gap. The CDR3 has 14 residues. Germline CDR1 LNHDA, CDR2 SQIVND (reference sequence). CDR3 nucleotides: TGTGCCAGTAGTATAGACCCCGTGGGCCACGAGCAGTACTTC. Amino acids: CASSIDPVGHEQYF.

In this sample, this clonotype turned up a few times. The chain links TRBV20-1 to TRBJ2-7; TRBD2 is a possible D gene (6 bases). Germline CDR1 is DFQATT and CDR2 is SNEGSKA (reference sequence). The V end was cut by 5 bases, the J end by 5 bases, with 22 bases between. The CDR3 runs 15 residues. CDR3 bases: TGCAGTGCTCCCCCACGGGGGTCAAACCCCCACGAGCAGTACTTC. Translating it yields CSAPPRGSNPHEQYF.

This clonotype was seen a few times. This sequence joins TRBV15 and TRBJ2-3; TRBD2 aligns across 8 bases. Germline-derived CDR1 and CDR2 are LNHNV and YYDKDF (reference sequence). With 5 bases clipped from V and 6 bases from J, the junction kept 10 bases outside the gene matches. The CDR3 is made up of 15 amino acids. The CDR3 sequence: CATSSRAGAQDTQYF. CDR3 sequence (DNA): TGTGCCACCAGCTCCCGAGCGGGGGCGCAGGATACGCAGTATTTT.

This clonotype turned up a few times. This rearrangement joins TRBV4-1 to TRBJ2-4, with D maybe TRBD2 (6 bases). V shed 1 base and J shed 6 bases, with 19 bases lying between them. CDR3 size: 17 residues. CDR1 is MGHRA, CDR2 YSYEKL, per germline. The CDR3 sequence is CASSQVFLGGTLNIQYF. Written as DNA, the CDR3 is TGCGCCAGCAGCCAAGTTTTCCTTGGGGGGACCTTAAACATTCAGTACTTC.